This T cell receptor beta chain is drawn from a study of cytomegalovirus exposure and HLA in healthy donors. With 60 Vbeta and 13 Jbeta primers, the PCR was carried out. Here immunoSEQ multiplex PCR was the method, and the copy in TCRdb shows in-frame clones only, minus some. The sample carries about 57,000 clones, 65% to 85% recorded once. CDR1 is SGHTA and CDR2 is FQGNSA in the germline V gene. The V and J ends lost 5 bases and 4 bases respectively, with 12 bases between them. CDR3 length: 13 amino acids. The source is a woman aged 25 to 45 in good health and CMV-seronegative. Source material: PBMCs. The J gene is TRBJ2-7, the V gene TRBV7-2, with D perhaps matching TRBD2 (6 bases). The CDR3 DNA reads as TGTGCCAGCAGCCTTGGAGGGCCGTACGAGCAGTACGTC. This encodes CASSLGGPYEQYV.